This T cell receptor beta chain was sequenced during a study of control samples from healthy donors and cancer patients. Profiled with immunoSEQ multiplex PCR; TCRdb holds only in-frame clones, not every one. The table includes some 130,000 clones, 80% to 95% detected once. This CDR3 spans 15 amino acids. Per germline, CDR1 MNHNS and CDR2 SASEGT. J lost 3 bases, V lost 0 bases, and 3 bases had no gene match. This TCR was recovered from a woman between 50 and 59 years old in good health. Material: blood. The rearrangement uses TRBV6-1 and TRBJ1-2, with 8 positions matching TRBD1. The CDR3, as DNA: TGTGCCAGCAGTGAAGCCCCAGGGGGCTACTATGGCTACACCTTC. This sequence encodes CASSEAPGGYYGYTF.